This T cell receptor beta chain derives from a study of cytomegalovirus exposure and HLA in healthy donors. Overall study findings and caveats: Donor immune exposure was known only as CMV serostatus.

A word on this clone: Its antigen is undetermined.

The PCR had 60 Vbeta and 13 Jbeta primers. Assay used: immunoSEQ multiplex PCR; TCRdb lists only in-frame clones, some missing. The sample has nearly 200,000 clones, 75% to 85% seen once. The V gene's germline CDR1 is SGHAT and CDR2 FQNNGV. CDR3 size: 15 residues. Unmatched junction bases numbered 3, after V lost 1 base and J lost 3 bases. The sequence was obtained from a male donor in good health and CMV-seropositive. The sample taken for sequencing was PBMCs. The chain links TRBV11-2 to TRBJ1-5, with TRBD1 matching over 7 bases. CDR3 in amino acids: CASSLGQGYNQPQHF. In nucleotides, the CDR3 is TGTGCCAGCAGCTTAGGACAGGGTTACAATCAGCCCCAGCATTTT.